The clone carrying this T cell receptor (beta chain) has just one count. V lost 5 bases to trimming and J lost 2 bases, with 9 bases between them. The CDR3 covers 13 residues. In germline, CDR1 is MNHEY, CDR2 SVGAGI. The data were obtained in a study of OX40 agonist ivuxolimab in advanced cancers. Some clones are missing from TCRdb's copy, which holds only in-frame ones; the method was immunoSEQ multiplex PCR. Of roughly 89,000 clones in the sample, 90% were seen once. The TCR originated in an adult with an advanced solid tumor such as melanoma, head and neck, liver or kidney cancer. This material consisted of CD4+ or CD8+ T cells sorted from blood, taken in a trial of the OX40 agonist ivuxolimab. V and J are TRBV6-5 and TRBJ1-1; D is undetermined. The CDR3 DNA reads TGTGCCAGCAGTCAAGGGCCCAACACTGAAGCTTTCTTT. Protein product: CASSQGPNTEAFF.